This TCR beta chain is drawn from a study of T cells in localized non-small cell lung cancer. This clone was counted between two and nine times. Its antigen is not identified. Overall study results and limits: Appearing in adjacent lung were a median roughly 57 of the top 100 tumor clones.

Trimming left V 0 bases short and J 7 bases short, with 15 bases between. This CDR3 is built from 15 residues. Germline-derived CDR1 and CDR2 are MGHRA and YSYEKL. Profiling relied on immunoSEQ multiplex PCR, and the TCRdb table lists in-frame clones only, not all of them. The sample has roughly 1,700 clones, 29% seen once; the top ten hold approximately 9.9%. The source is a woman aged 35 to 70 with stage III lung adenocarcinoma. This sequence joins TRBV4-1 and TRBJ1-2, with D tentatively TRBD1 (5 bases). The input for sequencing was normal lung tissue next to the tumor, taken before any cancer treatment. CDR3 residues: CASSQERAGLSGYTF. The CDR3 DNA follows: TGCGCCAGCAGCCAAGAGAGGGCAGGGCTGAGTGGCTACACCTTC.